These T cell receptor beta chains were read from a single sample in a study of blood T cell repertoires in COVID-19. The table came from immunoSEQ multiplex PCR; TCRdb's copy has only in-frame clones and leaves some out. The sample shows around 250,000 clones, roughly 89% of them seen only once. The specimen sequenced was peripheral blood. These receptors were taken from a man aged 25 to 45 who had recovered from COVID-19. CDR3s include the opening cysteine and the closing phenylalanine or tryptophan. The D gene is left open where the match is weak. Size is omitted from some rows. Given values are once, few, many or a class for expanded clones.

NA	TRBV6-5	TRBJ2-7	few	TGTGCCAGCAGTTACACCCCAAGCACCTACGAGCAGTACTTC	CASSYTPSTYEQYF
TRBD1	TRBV5-5	TRBJ1-5	NA	TGTGCCAGCAGCGCATCCTTTATCAGGGGGATGCCCCAGCATTTT	CASSASFIRGMPQHF
NA	TRBV3-1/TRBV3-2	TRBJ2-1	NA	TGTGCCAGCAGCTCAATGAGATACAATGAGCAGTTCTTC	CASSSMRYNEQFF
NA	TRBV4-1	TRBJ1-4	NA	TGCGCCAGCAGCCAACAGGGATTCACTAATGAAAAACTGTTTTTT	CASSQQGFTNEKLFF
NA	TRBV19	TRBJ1-5	NA	TGTGCCAGTAGCAGATCGGGGGGGGCAGGACATCAGCCCCAGCATTTT	CASSRSGGAGHQPQHF
NA	TRBV5-1	TRBJ1-5	NA	TGCGCCAGCAGCTTGGACAGTTCGAAGCAGCCCCAGCATTTT	CASSLDSSKQPQHF
TRBD1	TRBV7-6	TRBJ1-2	NA	TGTGCCAGCAGTTCGTTAGGACAGGGTCTGGATGGCTACACCTTC	CASSSLGQGLDGYTF
NA	TRBV9	TRBJ2-1	once	TGTGCCAGCAGCGTAGGCAGGGGCGGCAATGAGCAGTTCTTC	CASSVGRGGNEQFF
NA	TRBV6-5	TRBJ1-4	many	TGTGCCAGCAGGGGGGGGGTCACCCAGCTGTTTTTT	CASRGGVTQLFF
NA	TRBV5-1	TRBJ1-1	NA	TGCGCCAGCAGCTTGGCCCCGGGAGGCGCCACTGAAGCTTTCTTT	CASSLAPGGATEAFF
TRBD2	TRBV5-1	TRBJ2-5	NA	TGCGCCAGCAGCTTGGGACTAGCGGGGGTCGGCTCGCAAGAGACCCAGTACTTC	CASSLGLAGVGSQETQYF
TRBD1	TRBV15	TRBJ1-2	NA	TGTGCCACCAGCGCCCGGACAGGGGACTATGGCTACACCTTC	CATSARTGDYGYTF
NA	TRBV14	TRBJ1-1	NA	TGTGCCAGCAGCCAAGAGGGGGCGGGGGCACGGGTTTTCTTT	CASSQEGAGARVFF
NA	TRBV12-3/TRBV12-4	TRBJ2-7	NA	TGTGCCAGCAGCAGACATCTCTACGAGCAGTACTTC	CASSRHLYEQYF
TRBD1	TRBV19	TRBJ2-6	NA	TGTGCCAGTACTCCACTCCGGGACAGGGGATCTGGGGCCAACGTCCTGACTTTC	CASTPLRDRGSGANVLTF
TRBD1	TRBV6-5	TRBJ2-1	NA	TGTGCCAGCGGACGGGACAGGGTAAGGGTTGAGCAGTTCTTC	CASGRDRVRVEQFF
NA	TRBV4-3	TRBJ2-1	NA	TGCGCCAGCAGCCTTTCCGGGGTCTACAATGAGCAGTTCTTC	CASSLSGVYNEQFF
NA	TRBV27	TRBJ1-5	NA	TGTGCCAGCAGTCCTGGACAGAATAACCAGCCCCAGCATTTT	CASSPGQNNQPQHF
TRBD1	TRBV5-1	TRBJ2-5	NA	TGCGCCACCACCCGGGATGGGACAGGGGGCCTGGAGACCCAGTACTTC	CATTRDGTGGLETQYF
NA	TRBV3-1/TRBV3-2	TRBJ2-3	NA	TGTGCCAGCAGCCGTGGCTCAGATACGCAGTATTTT	CASSRGSDTQYF
NA	TRBV11-3	TRBJ2-3	NA	TGTGCCAGCGGGTACGGGGGTACCACAGATACGCAGTATTTT	CASGYGGTTDTQYF
TRBD1	TRBV5-3	TRBJ1-4	NA	TGTGCCAGAAGCACGCGACAGGGTTTAGAAAAACTGTTTTTT	CARSTRQGLEKLFF
TRBD1	TRBV6-6	TRBJ2-7	once	TGTGCCAGCAGTCCTTTAAGGGTAGGGGGCGCCTACGAGCAGTACTTC	CASSPLRVGGAYEQYF
NA	TRBV5-5	TRBJ1-2	NA	TGTGCCACCACGAGGGCTAAGGCGGGGCGGGACTTCTATGGCTACACCTTC	CATTRAKAGRDFYGYTF
NA	TRBV11-3	TRBJ2-7	NA	TGTGCCAGCAGCTTGGGGGCGGGCGTATCCTACGAGCAGTACTTC	CASSLGAGVSYEQYF
NA	TRBV4-2	TRBJ1-5	NA	TGTGCCAGCAGCCAAGATTTCAGGGCGGGGAACGGAAACAATCAGCCCCAGCATTTT	CASSQDFRAGNGNNQPQHF
TRBD1	TRBV13	TRBJ1-5	NA	TGTGCCAGCAGCGCCAGGGGGTGGAGGAGAGGCAATCAGCCCCAGCATTTT	CASSARGWRRGNQPQHF
NA	TRBV10-3	TRBJ1-3	NA	TGTGCCATCAGTGAGTCTAAGGGGTCCGGAAACACCATATATTTT	CAISESKGSGNTIYF
TRBD1	TRBV29-1	TRBJ2-1	few	TGCAGCGTTAGAACCGGGACAGGGTACTACAATGAGCAGTTCTTC	CSVRTGTGYYNEQFF
NA	TRBV13	TRBJ2-5	NA	TGTGCCAGCAGCCCGGACAGTCAAGAGACCCAGTACTTC	CASSPDSQETQYF
NA	TRBV4-2	TRBJ1-1	NA	TGTGCCAGCAGCCAGCGGGTAGGAGAGAACACTGAAGCTTTCTTT	CASSQRVGENTEAFF
TRBD1	TRBV19	TRBJ1-1	few	TGTGCCAGTAGTGCAAACAGGGGGAACACTGAAGCTTTCTTT	CASSANRGNTEAFF